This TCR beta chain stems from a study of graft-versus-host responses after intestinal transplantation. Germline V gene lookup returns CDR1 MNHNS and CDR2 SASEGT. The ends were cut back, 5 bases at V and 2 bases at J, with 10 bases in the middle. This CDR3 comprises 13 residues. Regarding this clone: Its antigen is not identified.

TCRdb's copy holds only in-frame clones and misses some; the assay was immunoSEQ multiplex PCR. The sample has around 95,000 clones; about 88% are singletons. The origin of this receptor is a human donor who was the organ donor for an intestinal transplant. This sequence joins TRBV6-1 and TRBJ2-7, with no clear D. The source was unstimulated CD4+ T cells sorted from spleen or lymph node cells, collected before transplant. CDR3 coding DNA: TGTGCCAGCAGTCCCGACAAGGCCTACGAGCAGTACTTC. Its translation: CASSPDKAYEQYF.